The clone carrying this TCR beta chain was counted a single time. The CDR3 has 14 amino acids. Germline CDR1 and CDR2: MNHEY and SMNVEV (reference sequence). V dropped 6 bases and J dropped 0; count of bases not matched to a gene: 5. This record belongs to a study of blood T cell repertoires in COVID-19. The table came from immunoSEQ multiplex PCR; TCRdb's copy has only in-frame clones and leaves some out. Of under 150,000 clones in the sample, 86% were seen once. The rearrangement joins TRBV27 to TRBJ2-7; TRBD1 agrees at 7 bases. This sequence originates from a woman in her forties or fifties who had recovered from COVID-19. The specimen was PBMCs or T cells enriched from blood (not recorded which). The CDR3 loop reads CASSEQGYSYEQYF. The DNA for the CDR3 is TGTGCCAGCAGCGAACAGGGGTACTCCTACGAGCAGTACTTC.